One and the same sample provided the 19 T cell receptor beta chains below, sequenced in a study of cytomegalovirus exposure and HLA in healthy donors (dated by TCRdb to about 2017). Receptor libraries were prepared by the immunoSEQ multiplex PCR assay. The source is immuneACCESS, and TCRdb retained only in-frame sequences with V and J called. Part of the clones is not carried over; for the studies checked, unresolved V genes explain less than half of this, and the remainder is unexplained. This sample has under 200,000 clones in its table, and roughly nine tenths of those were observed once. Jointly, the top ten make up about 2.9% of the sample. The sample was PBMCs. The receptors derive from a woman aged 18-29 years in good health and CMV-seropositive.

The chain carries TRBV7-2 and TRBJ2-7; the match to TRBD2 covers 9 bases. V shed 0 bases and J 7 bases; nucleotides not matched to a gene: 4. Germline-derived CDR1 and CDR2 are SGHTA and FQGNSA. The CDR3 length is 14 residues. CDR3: CASSLARAGGEQYF. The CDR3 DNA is TGTGCCAGCAGCTTAGCCAGGGCGGGAGGGGAGCAGTACTTC.

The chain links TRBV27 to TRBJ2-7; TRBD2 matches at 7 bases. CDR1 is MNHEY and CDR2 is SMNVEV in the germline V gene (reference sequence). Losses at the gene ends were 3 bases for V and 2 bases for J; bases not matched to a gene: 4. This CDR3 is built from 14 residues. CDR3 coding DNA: TGTGCCAGCAGTTTGGCAGGGACTACCTACGAGCAGTACTTC. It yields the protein CASSLAGTTYEQYF.

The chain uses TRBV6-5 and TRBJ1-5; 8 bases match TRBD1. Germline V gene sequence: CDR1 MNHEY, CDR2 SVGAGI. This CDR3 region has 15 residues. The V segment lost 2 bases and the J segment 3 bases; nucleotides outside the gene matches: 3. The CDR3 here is CASSYADRANQPQHF. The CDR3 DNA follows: TGTGCCAGCAGTTACGCGGACAGGGCCAATCAGCCCCAGCATTTT.

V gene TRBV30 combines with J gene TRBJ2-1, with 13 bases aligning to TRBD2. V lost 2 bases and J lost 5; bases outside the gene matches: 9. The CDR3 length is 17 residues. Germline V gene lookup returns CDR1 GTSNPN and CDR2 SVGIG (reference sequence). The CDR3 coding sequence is TGTGCCTGGAGTTTTTCACTAGCGGGGGGGCCAAACAATGAGCAGTTCTTC. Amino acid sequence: CAWSFSLAGGPNNEQFF.

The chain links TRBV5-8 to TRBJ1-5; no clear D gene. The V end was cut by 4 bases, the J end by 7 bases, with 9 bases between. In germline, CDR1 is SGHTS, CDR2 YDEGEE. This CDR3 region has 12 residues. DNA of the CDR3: TGTGCCAGCAGCCCTAAACTCCAGCCCCAGCATTTT. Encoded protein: CASSPKLQPQHF.

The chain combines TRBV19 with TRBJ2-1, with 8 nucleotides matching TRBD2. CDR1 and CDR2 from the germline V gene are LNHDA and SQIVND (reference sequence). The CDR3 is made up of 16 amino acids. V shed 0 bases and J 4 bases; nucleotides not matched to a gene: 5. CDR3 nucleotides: TGTGCCAGTAGTATAGAAGCTGCGGGGGGTTACAATGAGCAGTTCTTC. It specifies CASSIEAAGGYNEQFF.

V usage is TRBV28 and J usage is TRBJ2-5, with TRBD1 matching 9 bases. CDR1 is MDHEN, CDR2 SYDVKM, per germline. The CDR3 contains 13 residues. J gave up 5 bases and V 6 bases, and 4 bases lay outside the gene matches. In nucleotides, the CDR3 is TGTGCCAGCAGGGGGACAGGGAGGGAGACCCAGTACTTC. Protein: CASRGTGRETQYF. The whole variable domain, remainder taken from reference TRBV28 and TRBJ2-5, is DVKVTQSSRYLVKRTGEKVFLECVQDMDHENMFWYRQDPGLGLRLIYFSYDVKMKEKGDIPEGYSVSREKKERFSLILESASTNQTSMYLCASRGTGRETQYFGPGTRLLVL.

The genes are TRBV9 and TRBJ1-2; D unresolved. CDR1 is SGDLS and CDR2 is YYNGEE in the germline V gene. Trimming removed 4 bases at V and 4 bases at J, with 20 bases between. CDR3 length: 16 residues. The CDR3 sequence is CASSSFSTPLSYGYTF. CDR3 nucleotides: TGTGCCAGCAGCAGTTTCTCCACCCCACTAAGCTATGGCTACACCTTC.

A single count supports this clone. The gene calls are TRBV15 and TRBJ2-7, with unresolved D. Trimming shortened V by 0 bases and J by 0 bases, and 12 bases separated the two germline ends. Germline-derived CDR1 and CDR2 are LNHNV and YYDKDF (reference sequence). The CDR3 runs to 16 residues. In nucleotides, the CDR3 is TGTGCCACCAGCAGAGATCAGTCACCCAGCTCCTACGAGCAGTACTTC. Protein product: CATSRDQSPSSYEQYF.

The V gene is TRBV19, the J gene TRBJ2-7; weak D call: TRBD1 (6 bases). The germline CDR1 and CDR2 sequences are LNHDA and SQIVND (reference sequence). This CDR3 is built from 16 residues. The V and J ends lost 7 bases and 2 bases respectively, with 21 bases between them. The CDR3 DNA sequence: TGTGCCAGTATACGCCTTTTAAGGGGGTGTCCCTACGAGCAGTACTTC. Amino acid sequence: CASIRLLRGCPYEQYF.

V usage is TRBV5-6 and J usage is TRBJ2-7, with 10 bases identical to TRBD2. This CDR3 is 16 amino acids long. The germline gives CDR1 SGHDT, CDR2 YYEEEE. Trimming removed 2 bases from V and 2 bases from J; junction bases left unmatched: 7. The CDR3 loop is CASSFRAGGLPYEQYF. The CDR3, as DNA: TGTGCCAGCAGCTTCCGAGCGGGAGGGCTCCCCTACGAGCAGTACTTC. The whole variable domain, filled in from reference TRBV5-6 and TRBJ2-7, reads DAGVTQSPTHLIKTRGQQVTLRCSPKSGHDTVSWYQQALGQGPQFIFQYYEEEERQRGNFPDRFSGHQFPNYSSELNVNALLLGDSALYLCASSFRAGGLPYEQYFGPGTRLTVT.

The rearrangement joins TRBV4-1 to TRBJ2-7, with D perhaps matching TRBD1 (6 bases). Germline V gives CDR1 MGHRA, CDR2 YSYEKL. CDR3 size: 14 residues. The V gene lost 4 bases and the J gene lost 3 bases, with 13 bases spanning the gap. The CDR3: CASSRTDTNYEQYF. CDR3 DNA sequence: TGCGCCAGCAGCCGGACAGACACCAACTACGAGCAGTACTTC.

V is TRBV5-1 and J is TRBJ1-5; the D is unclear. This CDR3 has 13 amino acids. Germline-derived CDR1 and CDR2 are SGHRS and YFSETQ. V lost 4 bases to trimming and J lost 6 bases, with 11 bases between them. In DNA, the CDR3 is TGCGCCAGCAGCACCGGAGTGGGTCAGCCCCAGCATTTT. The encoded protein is CASSTGVGQPQHF.

The CDR3 DNA is TGTGCCAGCAGTTTAAATCAAAACAGGGCCCGCACAGATACGCAGTATTTT. Protein sequence: CASSLNQNRARTDTQYF. The chain recombines TRBV27 with TRBJ2-3; possibly TRBD1 for D (6 bases). The CDR3 contains 17 residues. Trimming removed 2 bases from V and 1 base from J, with 16 bases in between. The V gene's germline CDR1 is MNHEY and CDR2 SMNVEV (reference sequence).

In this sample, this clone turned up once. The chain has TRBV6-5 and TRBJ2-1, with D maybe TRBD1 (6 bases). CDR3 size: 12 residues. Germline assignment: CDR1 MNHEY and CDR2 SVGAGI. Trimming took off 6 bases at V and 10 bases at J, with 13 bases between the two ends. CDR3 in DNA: TGTGCCAGCAGCACTACAGGGAGCGAGCAGTTCTTC. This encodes CASSTTGSEQFF.

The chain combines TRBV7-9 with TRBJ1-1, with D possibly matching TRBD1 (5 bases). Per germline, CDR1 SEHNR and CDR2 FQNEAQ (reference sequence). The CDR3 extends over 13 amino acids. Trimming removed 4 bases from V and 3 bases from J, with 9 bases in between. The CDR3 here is CASSSGTDTEAFF. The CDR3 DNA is TGTGCCAGCAGCTCAGGGACTGACACTGAAGCTTTCTTT.

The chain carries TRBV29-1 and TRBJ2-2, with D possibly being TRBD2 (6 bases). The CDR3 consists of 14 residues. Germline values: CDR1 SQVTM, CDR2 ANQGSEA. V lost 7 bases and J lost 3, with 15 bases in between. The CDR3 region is CSARPGEDTGELFF. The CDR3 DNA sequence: TGCAGCGCCCGACCGGGGGAGGACACCGGGGAGCTGTTTTTT.

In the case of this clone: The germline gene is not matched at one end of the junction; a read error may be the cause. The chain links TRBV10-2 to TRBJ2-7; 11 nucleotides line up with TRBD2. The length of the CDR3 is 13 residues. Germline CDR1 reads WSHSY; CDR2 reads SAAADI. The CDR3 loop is CASSESARLAGNF. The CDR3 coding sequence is TGCGCCAGCAGTGAGTCCGCTAGACTAGCGGGAAACTTC.

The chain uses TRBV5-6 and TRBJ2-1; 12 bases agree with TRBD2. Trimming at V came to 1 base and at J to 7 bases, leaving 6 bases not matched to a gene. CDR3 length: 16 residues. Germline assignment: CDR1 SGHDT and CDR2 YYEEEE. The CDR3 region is CASSLWASGRVNEQFF. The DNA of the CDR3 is TGTGCCAGCAGCTTGTGGGCTAGCGGGAGGGTTAATGAGCAGTTCTTC.